This T cell receptor (beta chain) was retrieved from a study of T cells in women clearing cervical HPV infection. Study-level results: Cases carried less TRBV6-7 than controls: roughly 0.12% versus 0.17%. Repertoire richness, not evenness, was significantly elevated in CIN3+ cases versus controls.

After removal of 4 bases from V and 3 bases from J, the junction contained 4 bases not matched to a gene. Germline V lookup: CDR1 SEHNR, CDR2 FQNEAQ (reference sequence). The CDR3 consists of 15 residues. Assay: immunoSEQ multiplex PCR; the TCRdb copy retains only in-frame clones and omits some. The sample has fewer than 40,000 clones; the top ten hold 4.2%. A word on this clone: The antigen remains unidentified. The CDR3 is cut off 3 residues early in the read; its end comes from the germline J gene.

The sequence was collected from a woman between 18 and 70 years old with a cervical HPV16 infection that either progressed to CIN3+ or cleared (not recorded which). V gene TRBV7-9 combines with J gene TRBJ2-2; 8 positions agree with TRBD1. The sample consisted of blood buffy coat. CDR3 bases read: TGTGCCAGCAGCTCCACAGGGGGATACACCGGGGAG. Translating it yields CASSSTGGYTGE. The full CDR3 is CASSSTGGYTGELFF.